The entry that follows covers one T cell receptor beta chain sequence. The sample comes from a study of blood T cell repertoires in COVID-19. Study context: From the United States, Italy and Spain came samples of acute and convalescent COVID-19. Sample material is recorded as cDNA or gDNA derived from T cells, B-cell-depleted T cells, or PBMCs.

The CDR3 contains 12 residues. Germline V lookup: CDR1 SGHNT, CDR2 YYREEE (reference sequence). V was cut by 8 bases and J by 6 bases, with 15 bases left in between. Data came from immunoSEQ multiplex PCR; TCRdb stores just in-frame clones and leaves some out. The top ten clones hold around 8% of a sample with around 74,000 clones, roughly 87% of them seen once. The sequence was collected from a man younger than 45 with acute or convalescent COVID-19. Material for sequencing was peripheral blood. The chain links TRBV5-4 to TRBJ2-7; no reliable D call. The CDR3 reads CARAVVWSEQYF. CDR3 nucleotides: TGTGCCAGAGCCGTAGTCTGGAGCGAGCAGTACTTC.